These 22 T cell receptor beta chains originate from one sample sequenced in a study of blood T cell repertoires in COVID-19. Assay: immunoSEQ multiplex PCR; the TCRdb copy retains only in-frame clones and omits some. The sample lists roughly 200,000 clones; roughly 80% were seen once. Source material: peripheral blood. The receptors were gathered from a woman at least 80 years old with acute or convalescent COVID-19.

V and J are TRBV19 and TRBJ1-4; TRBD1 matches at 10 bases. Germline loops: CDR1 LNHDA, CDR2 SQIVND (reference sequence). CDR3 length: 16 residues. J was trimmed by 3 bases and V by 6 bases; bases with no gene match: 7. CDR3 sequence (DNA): TGTGCCAGTAGACCCGGGACAGGGGAAGCTAATGAAAAACTGTTTTTT. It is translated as CASRPGTGEANEKLFF.

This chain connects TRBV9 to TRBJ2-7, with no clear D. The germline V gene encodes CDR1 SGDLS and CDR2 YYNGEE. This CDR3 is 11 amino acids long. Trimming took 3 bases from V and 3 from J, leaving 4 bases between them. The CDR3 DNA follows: TGTGCCAGCAGCGCAGTCTACGAGCAGTACTTC. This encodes CASSAVYEQYF.

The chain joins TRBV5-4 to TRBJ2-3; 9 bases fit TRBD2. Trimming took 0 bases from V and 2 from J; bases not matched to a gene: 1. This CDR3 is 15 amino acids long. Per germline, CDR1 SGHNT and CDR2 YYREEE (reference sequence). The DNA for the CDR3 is TGTGCCAGCAGCTTGGGACTAGCGGACACAGATACGCAGTATTTT. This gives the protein CASSLGLADTDTQYF.

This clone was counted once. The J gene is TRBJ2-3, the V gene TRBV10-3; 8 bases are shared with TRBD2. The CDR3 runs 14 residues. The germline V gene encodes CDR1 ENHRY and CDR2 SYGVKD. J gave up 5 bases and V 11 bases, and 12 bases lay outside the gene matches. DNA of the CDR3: TGTGCCGTTCGGGAGGGACTGGGGGGAGATACGCAGTATTTT. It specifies CAVREGLGGDTQYF.

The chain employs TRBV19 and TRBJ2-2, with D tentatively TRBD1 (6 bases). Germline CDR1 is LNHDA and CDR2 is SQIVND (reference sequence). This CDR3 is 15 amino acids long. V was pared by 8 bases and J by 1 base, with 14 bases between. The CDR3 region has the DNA TGTGCCAGTCTACGGCCGGGACAGAACACCGGGGAGCTGTTTTTT. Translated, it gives CASLRPGQNTGELFF.

CDR3 amino acids: CASSPPGEKLFF. CDR3 DNA sequence: TGCGCCAGCAGCCCACCGGGTGAAAAACTGTTTTTT. The chain has TRBV5-1 and TRBJ1-4, with unresolved D. The CDR3 runs to 12 residues. Germline CDR1 is SGHRS and CDR2 is YFSETQ. Trimming left V 4 bases short and J 7 bases short, with 8 bases between.

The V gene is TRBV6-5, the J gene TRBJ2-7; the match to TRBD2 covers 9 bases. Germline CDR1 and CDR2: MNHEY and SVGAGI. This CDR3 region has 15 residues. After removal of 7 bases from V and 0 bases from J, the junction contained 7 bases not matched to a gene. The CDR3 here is CASTVLAGSSYEQYF. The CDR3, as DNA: TGTGCCAGCACCGTGCTAGCGGGAAGCTCCTACGAGCAGTACTTC.

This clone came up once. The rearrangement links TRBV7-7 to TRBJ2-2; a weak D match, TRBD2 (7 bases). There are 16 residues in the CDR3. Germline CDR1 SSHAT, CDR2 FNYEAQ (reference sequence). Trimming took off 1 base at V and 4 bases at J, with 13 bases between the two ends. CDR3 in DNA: TGTGCCAGCAGCTTAGGGGAGGGACACGGCACCGGGGAGCTGTTTTTT. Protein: CASSLGEGHGTGELFF.

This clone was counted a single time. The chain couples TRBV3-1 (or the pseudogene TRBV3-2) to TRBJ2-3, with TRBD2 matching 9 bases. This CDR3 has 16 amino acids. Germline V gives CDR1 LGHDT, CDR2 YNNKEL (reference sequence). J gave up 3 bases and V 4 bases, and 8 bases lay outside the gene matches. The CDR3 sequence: CASSLLSGGRTDTQYF. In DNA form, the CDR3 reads TGTGCCAGCAGCCTCCTGAGCGGGGGGAGGACAGATACGCAGTATTTT.

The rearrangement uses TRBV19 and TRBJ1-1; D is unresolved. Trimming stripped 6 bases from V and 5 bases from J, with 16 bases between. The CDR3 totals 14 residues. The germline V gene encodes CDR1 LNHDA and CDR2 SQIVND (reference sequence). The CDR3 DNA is TGTGCCAGTAGCCGTCAGGCAGGAGGGACTGAAGCTTTCTTT. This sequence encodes CASSRQAGGTEAFF.

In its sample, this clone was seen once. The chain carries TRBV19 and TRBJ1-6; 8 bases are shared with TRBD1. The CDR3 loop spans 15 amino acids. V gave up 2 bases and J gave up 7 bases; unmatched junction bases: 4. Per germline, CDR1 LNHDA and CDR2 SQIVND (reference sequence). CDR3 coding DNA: TGTGCCAGTAGTATAAACTGGGACAGGAATTCACCCCTCCACTTT. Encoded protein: CASSINWDRNSPLHF. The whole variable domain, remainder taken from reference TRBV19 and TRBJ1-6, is DGGITQSPKYLFRKEGQNVTLSCEQNLNHDAMYWYRQDPGQGLRLIYYSQIVNDFQKGDIAEGYSVSREKKESFPLTVTSAQKNPTAFYLCASSINWDRNSPLHFGNGTRLTVT.

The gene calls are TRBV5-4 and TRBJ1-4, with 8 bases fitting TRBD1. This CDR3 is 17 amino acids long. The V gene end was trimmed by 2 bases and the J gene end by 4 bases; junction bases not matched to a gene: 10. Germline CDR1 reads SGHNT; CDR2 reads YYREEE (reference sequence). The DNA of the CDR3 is TGTGCCAGCAGCTTATCCGCTCCCGGACAGGGTAATGAAAAACTGTTTTTT. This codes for CASSLSAPGQGNEKLFF.

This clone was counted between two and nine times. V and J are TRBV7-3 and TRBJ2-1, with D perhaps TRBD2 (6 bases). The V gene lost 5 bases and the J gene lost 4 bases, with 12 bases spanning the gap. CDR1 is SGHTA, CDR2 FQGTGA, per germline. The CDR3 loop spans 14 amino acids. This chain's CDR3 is CASSASGLYNEQFF. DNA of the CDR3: TGTGCCAGCAGCGCCTCGGGACTTTACAATGAGCAGTTCTTC.

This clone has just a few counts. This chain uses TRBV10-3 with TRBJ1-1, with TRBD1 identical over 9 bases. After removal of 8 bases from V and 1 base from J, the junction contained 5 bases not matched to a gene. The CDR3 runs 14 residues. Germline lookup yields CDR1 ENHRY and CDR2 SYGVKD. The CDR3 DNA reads TGTGCCATCGGCGGGACAGGGCAGAACACTGAAGCTTTCTTT. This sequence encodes CAIGGTGQNTEAFF.

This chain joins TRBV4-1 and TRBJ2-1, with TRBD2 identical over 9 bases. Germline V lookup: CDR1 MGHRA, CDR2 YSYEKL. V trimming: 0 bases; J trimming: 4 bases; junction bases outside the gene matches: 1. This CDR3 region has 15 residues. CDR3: CASSQDLAGYNEQFF. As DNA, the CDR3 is TGCGCCAGCAGCCAAGATCTAGCGGGGTACAATGAGCAGTTCTTC.

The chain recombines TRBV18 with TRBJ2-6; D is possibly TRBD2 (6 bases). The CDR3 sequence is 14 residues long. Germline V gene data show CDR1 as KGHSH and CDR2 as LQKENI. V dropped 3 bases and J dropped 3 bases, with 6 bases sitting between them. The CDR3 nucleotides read TGTGCCAGCTCACCGGGAGGTGGGGCCAACGTCCTGACTTTC. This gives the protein CASSPGGGANVLTF.

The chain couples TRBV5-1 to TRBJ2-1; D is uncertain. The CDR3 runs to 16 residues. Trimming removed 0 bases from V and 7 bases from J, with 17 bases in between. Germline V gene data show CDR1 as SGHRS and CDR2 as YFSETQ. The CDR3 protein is CASSLAPGRSKNEQFF. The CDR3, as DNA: TGCGCCAGCAGCTTGGCACCTGGCCGGAGTAAGAATGAGCAGTTCTTC.

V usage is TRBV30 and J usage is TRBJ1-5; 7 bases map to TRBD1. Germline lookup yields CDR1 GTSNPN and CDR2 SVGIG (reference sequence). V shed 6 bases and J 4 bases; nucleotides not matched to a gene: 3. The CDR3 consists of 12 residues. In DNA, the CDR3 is TGTGCCTGTACACAGGGGAATCAGCCCCAGCATTTT. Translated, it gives CACTQGNQPQHF. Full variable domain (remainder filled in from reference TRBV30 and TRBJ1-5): SQTIHQWPATLVQPVGSPLSLECTVEGTSNPNLYWYRQAAGRGLQLLFYSVGIGQISSEVPQNLSASRPQDRQFILSSKKLLLSDSGFYLCACTQGNQPQHFGDGTRLSIL.

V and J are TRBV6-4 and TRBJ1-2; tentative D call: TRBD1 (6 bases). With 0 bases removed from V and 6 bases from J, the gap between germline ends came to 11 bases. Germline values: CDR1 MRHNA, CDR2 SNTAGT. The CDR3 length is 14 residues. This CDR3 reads CASSDSWQGNGYTF. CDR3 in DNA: TGTGCCAGCAGTGACTCGTGGCAGGGGAATGGCTACACCTTC.

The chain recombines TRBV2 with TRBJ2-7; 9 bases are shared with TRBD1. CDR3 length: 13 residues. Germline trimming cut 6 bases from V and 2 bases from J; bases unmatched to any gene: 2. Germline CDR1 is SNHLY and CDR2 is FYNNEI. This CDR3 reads CASSRDRAYEQYF. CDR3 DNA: TGTGCCAGCAGCCGGGACAGGGCCTACGAGCAGTACTTC.

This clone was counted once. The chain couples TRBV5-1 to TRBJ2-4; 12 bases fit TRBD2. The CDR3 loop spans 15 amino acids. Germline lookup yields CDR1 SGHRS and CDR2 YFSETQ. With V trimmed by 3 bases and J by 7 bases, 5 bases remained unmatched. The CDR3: CASSSLAGGINIQYF. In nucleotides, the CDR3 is TGCGCCAGCAGCTCCCTAGCGGGGGGGATCAACATTCAGTACTTC.

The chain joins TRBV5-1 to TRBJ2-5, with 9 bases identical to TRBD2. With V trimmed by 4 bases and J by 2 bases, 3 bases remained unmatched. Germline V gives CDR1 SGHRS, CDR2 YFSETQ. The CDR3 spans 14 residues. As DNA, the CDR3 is TGCGCCAGCAGCCCTAGCGGGGCTCAAGAGACCCAGTACTTC. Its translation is CASSPSGAQETQYF.